This T cell receptor beta chain was captured in a study of regulatory T cells in long-lasting Graves disease (dated by TCRdb to 2020 to 2022). For the wider study: To count as having persistent Graves' disease, a patient had to have received antithyroid drug treatment for over 5 years with TSH receptor autoantibodies remaining persistently positive. Peripheral blood TCR sequencing and RNA sequencing compared persistent Graves' disease patients with newly diagnosed Graves' disease patients. The study was conducted in China and was registered as a clinical trial. A total of around 35 samples were covered by TCR sequencing, comprising roughly 13 persistent and roughly 20 newly diagnosed Graves' disease patients. Antithyroid drugs had been taken for ten to twelve years on average by persistent Graves' disease patients in the clinical cohort.

Ten or more counts support this clonotype. The antigen this receptor binds is unknown. It has no much larger one-base neighbor in the sample; base qualities were not kept. The research as a whole found: Because the primary lesion, thyroid tissue, could not be accessed, the study looked at peripheral blood alone. The small sample size was acknowledged by the authors as a limitation that may reduce accuracy. Persistent patients shared more public clonotypes among themselves (under 3,000) than newly diagnosed patients did (more than 950). Sequencing and analysis were limited to the TCR beta chain. Lower TCR Shannon entropy and fewer highly expanded clones were observed in persistent Graves' disease patients than in newly diagnosed patients, which suggested clonal expansion.

Library construction relied on multiplex PCR. Sequencing used an Illumina HiSeq 4000. iRepertoire HTBI primers and Arm-PCR amplification of CDR3 regions were used to construct TCR beta libraries. Before sequencing, the PCR products went through gel purification. On the authors' methods: Gene usage analysis of CDR3 amino acid clonotypes relied on the 60 or so TRBV and about 13 TRBJ segments identified across samples. COPE and FqMerger were used to merge the filtered high-quality paired reads into contigs. BLAST was used to align contigs to IMGT TRBV, TRBD and TRBJ reference genes, with CDR3 defined following IMGT. Highly expanded clones were defined as clonotypes with a frequency above 0.1%. Repertoire diversity was measured by Shannon entropy, and V-J evenness by the Gini coefficient. Clonotypes shared by more than one individual were considered public. TCRdb itself trimmed the public reads at Q25 with fastp, ran MiXCR and retained productive beta chains. For every CDR3 protein sequence, its rows merge into one entry that carries the most common genes and DNA. The V and J calls were not made by the authors but by TCRdb's processing. For this sample the table gives around 340,000 distinct CDR3 sequences, of which roughly a fifth were detected only once. The ten top clones hold 29% of the sample.

According to the study, the label for this sample's time point signals: persistent/refractory GD, antithyroid drugs over 5 years with positive TRAb. RNA was extracted from PBMCs in TRIzol for both TCR sequencing and RNA sequencing. The diagnosis of Graves' disease followed American Thyroid Association guidelines. The patients came from an endocrinology department in Xi'an, China. Each patient gave approximately 9.7 milliliters of peripheral blood, collected in an EDTA anticoagulant tube. Ficoll Paque Plus density gradient separation was used to isolate PBMCs, and no further T cell sorting was done. RNA quality was checked with an Agilent 2100 Bioanalyzer and agarose gel, and concentration with a NanoDrop 2000. The sample consisted of peripheral blood mononuclear cells (PBMCs), taken when the disease was refractory, from a patient treated with antithyroid drugs. The sequence came from a female donor with Graves disease.

The CDR3 loop reads CASSPRGDYGYTF. The DNA sequence is given as TGTGCCAGCAGTCCCCGCGGGGACTATGGCTACACCTTC. The chain couples TRBV18 to TRBJ1-2, with the D gene not confidently named. From a lookup of the germline V gene, CDR1 and CDR2 are KGHSH and LQKENI. The CDR3, cysteine through phenylalanine, is 13 amino acids long. Of all the DNA, just the CDR3 is kept, 39 bases in frame from base 1. V is pared back by 8 bases and J by 3 bases, with 13 bases lying between the germline termini.